This T cell receptor (beta chain) came from a study of patients and donors after allogeneic stem cell transplantation. TCRdb processed the RT-PCR reads anew with MiXCR; each CDR3 protein has one entry. Here the sample spans 390,000 or so distinct CDR3 sequences, 16% being singletons. The CDR3 is made up of 13 amino acids. Per germline, CDR1 SNHLY and CDR2 FYNNEI. A few counts support this clonotype. One junction end does not reproduce the germline sequence, and a read error may be involved. The material sequenced was blood, either unsorted or a sorted T cell fraction (not recorded which). The clonotype was recovered from a human donor who was either an allogeneic HSCT recipient or a stem cell or donor lymphocyte infusion donor (not recorded which). It is not recorded whose cells these are; they may come from a transplant donor. V gene TRBV2 combines with J gene TRBJ1-1; no clear D. For the CDR3, the DNA is TGTGCCAGCAGGCCTCCCGGGCCTCCTGAGGCTTTCTTT. The encoded protein is CASRPPGPPEAFF. The full variable domain, its missing parts supplied by reference TRBV2 and TRBJ1-1, is EPEVTQTPSHQVTQMGQEVILRCVPISNHLYFYWYRQILGQKVEFLVSFYNNEISEKSEIFDDQFSVERPDGSNFTLKIRSTKLEDSAMYFCASRPPGPPEAFFGQGTRLTVV.